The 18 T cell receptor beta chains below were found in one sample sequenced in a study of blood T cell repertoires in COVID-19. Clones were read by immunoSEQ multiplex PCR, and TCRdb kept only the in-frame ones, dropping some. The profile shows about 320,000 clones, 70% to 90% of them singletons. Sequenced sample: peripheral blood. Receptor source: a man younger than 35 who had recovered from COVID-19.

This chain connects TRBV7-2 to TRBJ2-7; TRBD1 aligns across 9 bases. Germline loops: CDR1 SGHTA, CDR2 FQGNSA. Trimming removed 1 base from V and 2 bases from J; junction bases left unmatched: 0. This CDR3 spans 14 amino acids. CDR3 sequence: CASSLGTGAYEQYF. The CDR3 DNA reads TGTGCCAGCAGCTTAGGGACAGGGGCCTACGAGCAGTACTTC.

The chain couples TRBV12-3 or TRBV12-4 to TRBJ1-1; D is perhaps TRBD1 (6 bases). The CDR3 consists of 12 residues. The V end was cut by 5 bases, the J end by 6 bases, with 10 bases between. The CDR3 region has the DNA TGTGCCAGCAGTGGGACAACATCTGAAGCTTTCTTT. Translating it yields CASSGTTSEAFF.

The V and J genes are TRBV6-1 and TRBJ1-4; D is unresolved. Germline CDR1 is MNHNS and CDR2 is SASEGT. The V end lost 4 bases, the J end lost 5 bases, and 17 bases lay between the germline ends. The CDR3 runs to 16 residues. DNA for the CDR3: TGTGCCAGCAGTGGCGGGCCCTACACCATGAATGAAAAACTGTTTTTT. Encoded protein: CASSGGPYTMNEKLFF.

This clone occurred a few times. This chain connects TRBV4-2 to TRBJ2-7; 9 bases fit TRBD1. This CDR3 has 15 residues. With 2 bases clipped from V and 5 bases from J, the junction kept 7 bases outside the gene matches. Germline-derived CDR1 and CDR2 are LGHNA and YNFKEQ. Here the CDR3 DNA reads TGTGCCAGCAGCCAATCTACAGGGGGCGGCGACGAGCAGTACTTC. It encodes CASSQSTGGGDEQYF.

CDR3 loop: CASGLGRAAEAFF. The DNA of the CDR3 is TGTGCTAGTGGTCTGGGCAGGGCGGCTGAAGCTTTCTTT. The chain recombines TRBV12-5 with TRBJ1-1; tentatively, D is TRBD1 (5 bases). Deletions cut 5 bases from V and 6 bases from J, with 13 bases between. The germline gives CDR1 LGHNT, CDR2 FRNRAP. There are 13 residues in the CDR3.

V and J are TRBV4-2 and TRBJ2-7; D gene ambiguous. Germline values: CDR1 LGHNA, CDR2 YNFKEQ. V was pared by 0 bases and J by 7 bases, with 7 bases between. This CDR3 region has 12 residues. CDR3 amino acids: CASSQDTEEQYF. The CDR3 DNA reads TGTGCCAGCAGCCAAGATACAGAGGAGCAGTACTTC.

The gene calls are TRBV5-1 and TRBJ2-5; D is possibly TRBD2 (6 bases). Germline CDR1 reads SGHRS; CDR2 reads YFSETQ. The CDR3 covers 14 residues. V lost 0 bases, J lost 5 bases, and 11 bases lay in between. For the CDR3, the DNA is TGCGCCAGCAGCTTGGTAGAGGGACTGGAGACCCAGTACTTC. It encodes CASSLVEGLETQYF. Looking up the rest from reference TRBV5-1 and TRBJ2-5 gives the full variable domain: KAGVTQTPRYLIKTRGQQVTLSCSPISGHRSVSWYQQTPGQGLQFLFEYFSETQRNKGNFPGRFSGRQFSNSRSEMNVSTLELGDSALYLCASSLVEGLETQYFGPGTRLLVL.

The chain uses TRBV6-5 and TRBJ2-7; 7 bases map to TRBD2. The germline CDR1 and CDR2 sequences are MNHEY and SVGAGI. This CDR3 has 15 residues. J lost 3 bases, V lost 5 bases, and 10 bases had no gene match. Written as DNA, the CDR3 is TGTGCCAGCAGTCATGGTGGGGGGACTAACTACGAGCAGTACTTC. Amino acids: CASSHGGGTNYEQYF.

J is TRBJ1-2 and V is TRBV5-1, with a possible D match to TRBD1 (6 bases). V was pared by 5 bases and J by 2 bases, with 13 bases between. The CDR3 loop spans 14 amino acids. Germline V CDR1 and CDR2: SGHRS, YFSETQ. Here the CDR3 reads CASRAGDINYGYTF. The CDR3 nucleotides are TGCGCCAGCAGAGCTGGGGACATCAACTATGGCTACACCTTC.

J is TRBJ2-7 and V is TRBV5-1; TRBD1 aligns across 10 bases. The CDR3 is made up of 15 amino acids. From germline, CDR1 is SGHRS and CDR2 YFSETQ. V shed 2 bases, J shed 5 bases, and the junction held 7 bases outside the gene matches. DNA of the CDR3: TGCGCCAGCAGCTTCCCGGGACAGGGGCTGAACGAGCAGTACTTC. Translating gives CASSFPGQGLNEQYF.

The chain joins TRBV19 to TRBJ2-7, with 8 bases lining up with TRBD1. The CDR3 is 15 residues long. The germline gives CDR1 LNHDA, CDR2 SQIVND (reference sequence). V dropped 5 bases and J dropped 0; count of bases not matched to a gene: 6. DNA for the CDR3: TGTGCCAGTAGTGTCGACAGGGGCCTCTCCTACGAGCAGTACTTC. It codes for CASSVDRGLSYEQYF.

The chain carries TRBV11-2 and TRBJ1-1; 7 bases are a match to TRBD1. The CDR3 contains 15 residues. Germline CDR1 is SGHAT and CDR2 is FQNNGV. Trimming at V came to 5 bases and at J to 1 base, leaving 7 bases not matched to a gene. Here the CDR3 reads CASSHLRDRNTEAFF. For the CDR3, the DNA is TGTGCCAGCAGCCATCTCCGGGACAGGAACACTGAAGCTTTCTTT.

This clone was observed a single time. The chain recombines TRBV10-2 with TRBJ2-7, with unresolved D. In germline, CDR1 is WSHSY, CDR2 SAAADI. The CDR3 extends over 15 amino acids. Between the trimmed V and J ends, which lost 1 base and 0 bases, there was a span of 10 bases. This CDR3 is CASSEYRRSSYEQYF. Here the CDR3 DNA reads TGCGCCAGCAGTGAGTATCGAAGGAGCTCCTACGAGCAGTACTTC.

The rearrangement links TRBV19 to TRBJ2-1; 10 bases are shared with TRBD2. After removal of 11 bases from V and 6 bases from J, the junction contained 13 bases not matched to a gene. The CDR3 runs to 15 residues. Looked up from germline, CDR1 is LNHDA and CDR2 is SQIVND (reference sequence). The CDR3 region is CASQRELAGFNEQFF. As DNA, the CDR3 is TGTGCCTCTCAGCGGGAACTAGCGGGATTCAATGAGCAGTTCTTC.

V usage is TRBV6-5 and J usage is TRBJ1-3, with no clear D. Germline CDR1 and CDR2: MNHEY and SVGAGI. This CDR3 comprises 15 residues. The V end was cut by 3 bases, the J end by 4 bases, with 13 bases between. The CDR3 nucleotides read TGTGCCAGCAGTTATCAAGAGGGATGGGGAAACACCATATATTTT. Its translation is CASSYQEGWGNTIYF.

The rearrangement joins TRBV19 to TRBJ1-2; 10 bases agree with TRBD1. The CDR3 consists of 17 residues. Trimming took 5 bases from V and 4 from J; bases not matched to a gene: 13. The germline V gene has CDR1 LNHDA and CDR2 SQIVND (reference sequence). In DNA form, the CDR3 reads TGTGCCAGTAGTCCACTCCGAGACAGGGGGCGAGGCTATGGCTACACCTTC. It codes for CASSPLRDRGRGYGYTF.

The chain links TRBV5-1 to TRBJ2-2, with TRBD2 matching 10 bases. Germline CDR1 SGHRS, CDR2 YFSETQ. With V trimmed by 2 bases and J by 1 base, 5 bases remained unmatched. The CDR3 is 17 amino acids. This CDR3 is CASSFQIAGGNTGELFF. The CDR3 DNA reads TGCGCCAGCAGCTTTCAAATAGCGGGAGGGAACACCGGGGAGCTGTTTTTT.

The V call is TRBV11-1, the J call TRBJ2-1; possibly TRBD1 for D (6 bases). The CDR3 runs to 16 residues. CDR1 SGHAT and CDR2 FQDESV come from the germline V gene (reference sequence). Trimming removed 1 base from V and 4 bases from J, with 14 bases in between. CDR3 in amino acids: CASSLVWTAVYNEQFF. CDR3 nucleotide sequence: TGTGCCAGCAGCTTAGTCTGGACAGCAGTATACAATGAGCAGTTCTTC.